Below are 28 T cell receptor beta chains sequenced from a single sample in a study of OX40 agonist ivuxolimab in advanced cancers. Using immunoSEQ multiplex PCR, the repertoire was profiled, and TCRdb retains in-frame clones only, with some absent. The profile shows roughly 70,000 clones, approximately 90% of them singletons. Sequencing used CD4+ or CD8+ T cells sorted from blood, obtained in a trial of the OX40 agonist ivuxolimab. Receptor source: an adult with an advanced solid tumor such as melanoma, head and neck, liver or kidney cancer.

J is TRBJ1-4 and V is TRBV7-9; no definite D call. V was pared by 5 bases and J by 0 bases, with 4 bases between. CDR1 is SEHNR, CDR2 FQNEAQ, per germline (reference sequence). The CDR3 is 13 residues long. The CDR3 bases are TGTGCCAGCAGCCTCGCAACTAATGAAAAACTGTTTTTT. Translated, it gives CASSLATNEKLFF.

The CDR3 DNA follows: TGTGCCAGTAGTATAGAGGCGACAGGGCTACGCACTGAAGCTTTCTTT. Its translation: CASSIEATGLRTEAFF. This chain uses TRBV19 with TRBJ1-1; 7 bases are shared with TRBD1. J was trimmed by 4 bases and V by 0 bases; bases with no gene match: 8. CDR3 size: 16 residues. CDR1 LNHDA and CDR2 SQIVND come from the germline V gene (reference sequence). The entire variable domain, with the rest obtained from reference TRBV19 and TRBJ1-1, is as follows: DGGITQSPKYLFRKEGQNVTLSCEQNLNHDAMYWYRQDPGQGLRLIYYSQIVNDFQKGDIAEGYSVSREKKESFPLTVTSAQKNPTAFYLCASSIEATGLRTEAFFGQGTRLTVV.

The rearrangement uses TRBV10-3 and TRBJ1-5; no clear D gene. This CDR3 spans 14 amino acids. Germline CDR1 and CDR2: ENHRY and SYGVKD. The V and J ends lost 3 bases and 2 bases respectively, with 8 bases between them. This chain's CDR3 is CAISEIRGNQPQHF. CDR3 nucleotides: TGTGCCATCAGTGAAATCAGAGGCAATCAGCCCCAGCATTTT.

The chain couples TRBV6-5 to TRBJ1-2; D unclear. The CDR3 consists of 14 residues. The V end was cut by 0 bases, the J end by 3 bases, with 8 bases between. Germline CDR1 and CDR2: MNHEY and SVGAGI. Here the CDR3 reads CASSYSSGDYGYTF. CDR3 sequence (DNA): TGTGCCAGCAGTTACTCATCGGGAGACTATGGCTACACCTTC.

The J gene is TRBJ2-3, the V gene TRBV11-3; D perhaps matches TRBD1 (5 bases). Germline V gene lookup returns CDR1 SGHNT and CDR2 YENEEA. This CDR3 spans 13 amino acids. Trimming shortened V by 3 bases and J by 2 bases, and 6 bases separated the two germline ends. The CDR3 coding sequence is TGTGCCAGCAGCTTGACAGACACAGATACGCAGTATTTT. It specifies CASSLTDTDTQYF.

The gene calls are TRBV5-4 and TRBJ2-7, with a tentative D call TRBD2 (6 bases). Germline values: CDR1 SGHNT, CDR2 YYREEE (reference sequence). V was cut by 0 bases and J by 4 bases, with 11 bases left in between. The CDR3 is 14 residues long. For the CDR3, the DNA is TGTGCCAGCAGCTTGGCCGGGACTGGTTACGAGCAGTACTTC. Translated: CASSLAGTGYEQYF.

V and J are TRBV6-1 and TRBJ2-7; D is unclear. Germline CDR1 MNHNS, CDR2 SASEGT. The V gene lost 6 bases and the J gene lost 5 bases, with 8 bases spanning the gap. CDR3 size: 11 residues. CDR3 sequence (DNA): TGTGCCAGCAGACGTGCTGACGAGCAGTACTTC. Its translation: CASRRADEQYF.

The chain has TRBV5-8 and TRBJ2-7; weak D call: TRBD1 (5 bases). Germline V gives CDR1 SGHTS, CDR2 YDEGEE. V gave up 5 bases and J gave up 2 bases, with 11 bases separating them. The CDR3 runs to 13 residues. The CDR3 bases are TGTGCCAGCAGGACAGCACCTACCTACGAGCAGTACTTC. As protein: CASRTAPTYEQYF.

This chain links TRBV18 with TRBJ1-1, with 10 bases identical to TRBD1. The junction had 4 bases not matched to a gene; V was cut back by 3 bases and J by 6 bases. Germline CDR1 KGHSH, CDR2 LQKENI. CDR3 length: 14 residues. The CDR3 DNA is TGTGCCAGCTCACCGACAGGGGGCACTTCTGAAGCTTTCTTT. Encoded protein: CASSPTGGTSEAFF.

The chain carries TRBV7-9 and TRBJ1-6; D ambiguous. Per germline, CDR1 SEHNR and CDR2 FQNEAQ (reference sequence). The CDR3 sequence is 12 residues long. The V gene lost 3 bases and the J gene lost 8 bases, with 5 bases spanning the gap. The CDR3 here is CASSFGDSPLHF. CDR3 sequence (DNA): TGTGCCAGCAGCTTTGGGGATTCACCCCTCCACTTT.

This clone was observed a handful of times. V and J are TRBV6-1 and TRBJ1-1; D is undetermined. The V gene's germline CDR1 is MNHNS and CDR2 SASEGT. The CDR3 is made up of 14 amino acids. Between the trimmed V and J ends, which lost 4 bases and 3 bases, there was a span of 12 bases. CDR3 protein: CASSGTLADTEAFF. The CDR3 bases are TGTGCCAGCAGTGGGACGCTGGCTGACACTGAAGCTTTCTTT.

A single count supports this clone. The V gene is TRBV28, the J gene TRBJ2-5; 13 nucleotides line up with TRBD2. Judging by the DNA end, TRBJ2-7 fits better; the J call may be wrong. The length of the CDR3 is 13 residues. CDR1 and CDR2 (germline): MDHEN, SYDVKM. CDR3 in amino acids: CASGTSGTYEQYF. As DNA, the CDR3 is TGTGCCAGCGGGACTAGCGGGACCTACGAGCAGTACTTC.

The chain has TRBV14 and TRBJ2-3, with 8 bases that match TRBD1. Germline CDR1 is SGHDN and CDR2 is FVKESK. The CDR3 runs 14 residues. V shed 4 bases, J shed 2 bases, and the junction held 2 bases outside the gene matches. The CDR3 nucleotides are TGTGCCAGCAGCCCCAGGGGGCTCACAGATACGCAGTATTTT. It yields the protein CASSPRGLTDTQYF.

The chain links TRBV10-1 to TRBJ1-1; D uncertain. Germline assignment: CDR1 WNHNN and CDR2 SYGVQD (reference sequence). CDR3 length: 12 residues. The V gene lost 5 bases and the J gene lost 4 bases, with 8 bases spanning the gap. CDR3 nucleotides: TGCGCCAGCAGTTCAGGACTCACTGAAGCTTTCTTT. Amino acid sequence: CASSSGLTEAFF.

This chain connects TRBV19 to TRBJ1-1, with D possibly matching TRBD1 (6 bases). Germline values: CDR1 LNHDA, CDR2 SQIVND (reference sequence). CDR3 length: 13 residues. V lost 6 bases, J lost 2 bases, and 10 bases lay in between. The CDR3 DNA sequence: TGTGCCAGTAGCAACAGGGCTAACACTGAAGCTTTCTTT. As protein: CASSNRANTEAFF.

The chain is built from TRBV27 and TRBJ2-1; weak D call: TRBD2 (6 bases). This CDR3 has 16 residues. Germline V gene sequence: CDR1 MNHEY, CDR2 SMNVEV (reference sequence). Trimming left V 3 bases short and J 6 bases short, with 18 bases between. Here the CDR3 DNA reads TGTGCCAGCAGTTTTTATTTTTTTGGCGGGACCAATGAGCAGTTCTTC. Protein sequence: CASSFYFFGGTNEQFF.

The rearrangement joins TRBV6-5 to TRBJ1-4; D is possibly TRBD1 (6 bases). V was clipped by 7 bases and J by 8 bases, with 17 bases between them. The CDR3 has 14 residues. The germline V gene encodes CDR1 MNHEY and CDR2 SVGAGI. The CDR3: CASKGGALGEKLFF. As DNA, the CDR3 is TGTGCCAGCAAGGGGGGGGCGTTGGGAGAAAAACTGTTTTTT.

The chain carries TRBV25-1 and TRBJ2-1; 12 bases match TRBD2. Germline V gene lookup returns CDR1 MGHDK and CDR2 SYGVNS. There are 14 residues in the CDR3. Trimming removed 5 bases from V and 7 bases from J; junction bases left unmatched: 3. CDR3 protein: CASSLTSGRNEQFF. The CDR3, as DNA: TGTGCCAGCAGTCTTACTAGCGGGAGGAATGAGCAGTTCTTC.

V and J are TRBV6-6 and TRBJ1-1; 7 nucleotides match TRBD1. CDR3 length: 15 residues. V lost 6 bases and J lost 0; bases outside the gene matches: 7. The germline CDR1 and CDR2 sequences are MNHNY and SVGAGI (reference sequence). The CDR3 DNA reads TGTGCCAGCAGCCTACAGGGGATAATGAACACTGAAGCTTTCTTT. Protein: CASSLQGIMNTEAFF.

J is TRBJ2-3 and V is TRBV27; D not resolved. Trimming took off 6 bases at V and 1 base at J, with 2 bases between the two ends. CDR3 length: 11 residues. Germline-derived CDR1 and CDR2 are MNHEY and SMNVEV (reference sequence). This CDR3 reads CASRRTDTQYF. In DNA form, the CDR3 reads TGTGCCAGCAGACGCACAGATACGCAGTATTTT.

The chain recombines TRBV7-2 with TRBJ1-6; the D is unclear. Trimming cost V 5 bases and J 0 bases, with 11 bases left between them. Germline values: CDR1 SGHTA, CDR2 FQGNSA. The CDR3 runs 16 residues. Here the CDR3 DNA reads TGTGCCAGCAGCCCGTATGGGAGCTCCTATAATTCACCCCTCCACTTT. Protein sequence: CASSPYGSSYNSPLHF. Using reference TRBV7-2 and TRBJ1-6 for the parts outside the CDR3, the full variable domain is GAGVSQSPSNKVTEKGKDVELRCDPISGHTALYWYRQSLGQGLEFLIYFQGNSAPDKSGLPSDRFSAERTGGSVSTLTIQRTQQEDSAVYLCASSPYGSSYNSPLHFGNGTRLTVT.

This clone was observed once. V and J are TRBV27 and TRBJ1-1; perhaps TRBD1 as D (5 bases). This CDR3 has 16 amino acids. Between the trimmed V and J ends, which lost 1 base and 3 bases, there was a span of 15 bases. Per the germline V gene, CDR1 is MNHEY and CDR2 is SMNVEV (reference sequence). CDR3 DNA sequence: TGTGCCAGCAGTTTATTTGTCGGGACGCGTCACACTGAAGCTTTCTTT. Translation: CASSLFVGTRHTEAFF.

The chain is built from TRBV5-1 and TRBJ1-1, with 10 bases that match TRBD1. This CDR3 region has 13 residues. After removal of 5 bases from V and 8 bases from J, the junction contained 6 bases not matched to a gene. Per the germline V gene, CDR1 is SGHRS and CDR2 is YFSETQ. The DNA for the CDR3 is TGCGCCAGCAGAATGACAGGGGGCTTGGAAGCTTTCTTT. Protein: CASRMTGGLEAFF.

In the case of this clone: Other DNA sequences in the same sample also yield this CDR3. This chain joins TRBV10-3 and TRBJ1-2, with a weak D call TRBD1 (5 bases). Per the germline V gene, CDR1 is ENHRY and CDR2 is SYGVKD. The V and J ends lost 7 bases and 7 bases respectively, with 13 bases between them. The CDR3 is 12 amino acids. The CDR3 reads CAIKGQGGGYTF. CDR3 bases: TGTGCCATCAAGGGGCAGGGAGGTGGCTACACCTTC.

This clone showed up just a few times. The chain combines TRBV7-9 with TRBJ1-3; D unresolved. This CDR3 has 14 residues. Trimming shortened V by 5 bases and J by 0 bases, and 8 bases separated the two germline ends. In germline, CDR1 is SEHNR, CDR2 FQNEAQ (reference sequence). CDR3 protein: CASSPAGSGNTIYF. CDR3 in DNA: TGTGCCAGCAGCCCTGCCGGCTCTGGAAACACCATATATTTT.

The V gene is TRBV7-9, the J gene TRBJ1-6, with a weak D call TRBD1 (5 bases). Looked up from germline, CDR1 is SEHNR and CDR2 is FQNEAQ (reference sequence). This CDR3 region has 14 residues. Between the trimmed V and J ends, which lost 5 bases and 9 bases, there was a span of 14 bases. CDR3 nucleotides: TGTGCCAGCAGCCCAGTGGGGGAAGGTTCACCCCTCCACTTT. Amino acid sequence: CASSPVGEGSPLHF.

J is TRBJ1-1 and V is TRBV2; perhaps TRBD1 as D (6 bases). The germline CDR1 and CDR2 sequences are SNHLY and FYNNEI. The CDR3 loop spans 14 amino acids. V shed 6 bases and J shed 1 base, with 12 bases lying between them. In DNA, the CDR3 is TGTGCCAGCAGGACCGAGACAGGGAACACTGAAGCTTTCTTT. It yields the protein CASRTETGNTEAFF.

J is TRBJ2-7 and V is TRBV4-2; the match to TRBD2 covers 12 bases. The J segment lost 6 bases and the V segment lost 4 bases, leaving 16 bases of the junction unmatched. From germline, CDR1 is LGHNA and CDR2 YNFKEQ. This CDR3 is 18 amino acids long. CDR3 region: CASSRTLGASGRGVEQYF. For the CDR3, the DNA is TGTGCCAGCAGCCGCACCCTGGGGGCTAGCGGGAGGGGGGTCGAGCAGTACTTC.